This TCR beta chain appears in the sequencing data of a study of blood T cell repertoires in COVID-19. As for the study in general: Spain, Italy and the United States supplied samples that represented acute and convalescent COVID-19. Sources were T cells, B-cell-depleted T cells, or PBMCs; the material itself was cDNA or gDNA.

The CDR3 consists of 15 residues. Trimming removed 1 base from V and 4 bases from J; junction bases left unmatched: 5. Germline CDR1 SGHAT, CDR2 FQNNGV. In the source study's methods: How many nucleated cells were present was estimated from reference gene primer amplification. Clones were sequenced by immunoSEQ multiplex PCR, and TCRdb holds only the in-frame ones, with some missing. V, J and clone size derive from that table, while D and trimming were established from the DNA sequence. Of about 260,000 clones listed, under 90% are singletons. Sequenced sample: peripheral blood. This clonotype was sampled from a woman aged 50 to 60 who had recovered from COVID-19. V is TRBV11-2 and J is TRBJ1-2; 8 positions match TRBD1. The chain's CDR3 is CASSLVSGGGYGYTF. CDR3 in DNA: TGTGCCAGCAGCTTAGTCTCAGGGGGCGGCTATGGCTACACCTTC. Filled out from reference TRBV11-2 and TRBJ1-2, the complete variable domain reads EAGVAQSPRYKIIEKRQSVAFWCNPISGHATLYWYQQILGQGPKLLIQFQNNGVVDDSQLPKDRFSAERLKGVDSTLKIQPAKLEDSAVYLCASSLVSGGGYGYTFGSGTRLTVV.